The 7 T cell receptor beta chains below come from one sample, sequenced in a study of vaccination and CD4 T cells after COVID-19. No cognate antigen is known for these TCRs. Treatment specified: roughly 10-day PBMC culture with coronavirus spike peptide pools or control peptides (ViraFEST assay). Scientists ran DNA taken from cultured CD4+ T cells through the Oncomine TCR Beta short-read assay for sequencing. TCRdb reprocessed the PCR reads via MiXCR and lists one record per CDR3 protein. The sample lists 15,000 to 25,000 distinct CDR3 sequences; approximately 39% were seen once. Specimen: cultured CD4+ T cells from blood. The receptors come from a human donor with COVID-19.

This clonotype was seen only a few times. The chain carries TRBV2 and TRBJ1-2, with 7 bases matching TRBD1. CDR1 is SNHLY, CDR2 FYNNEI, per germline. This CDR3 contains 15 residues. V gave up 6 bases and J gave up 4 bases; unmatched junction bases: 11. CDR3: CASRVDRAALYGYTF. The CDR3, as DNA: TGTGCCAGCAGAGTCGACAGGGCCGCCCTCTATGGCTACACCTTC.

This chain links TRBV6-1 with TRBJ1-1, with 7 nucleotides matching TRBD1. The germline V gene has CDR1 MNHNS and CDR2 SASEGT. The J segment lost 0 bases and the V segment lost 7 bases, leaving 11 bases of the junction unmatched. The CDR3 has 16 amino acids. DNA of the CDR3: TGTGCCAGCACCTTGCAGGGGGGGTCGATGAACACTGAAGCTTTCTTT. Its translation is CASTLQGGSMNTEAFF.

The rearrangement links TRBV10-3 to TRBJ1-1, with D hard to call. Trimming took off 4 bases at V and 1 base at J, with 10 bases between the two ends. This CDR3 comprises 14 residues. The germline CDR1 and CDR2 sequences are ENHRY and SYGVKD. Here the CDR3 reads CAISGVTSNTEAFF. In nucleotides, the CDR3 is TGTGCCATCAGTGGTGTCACCTCGAACACTGAAGCTTTCTTT.

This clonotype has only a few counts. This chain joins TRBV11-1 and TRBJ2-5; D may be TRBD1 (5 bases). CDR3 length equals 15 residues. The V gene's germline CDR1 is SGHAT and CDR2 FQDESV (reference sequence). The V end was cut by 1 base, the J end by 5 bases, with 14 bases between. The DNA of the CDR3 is TGTGCCAGCAGCTTAGGTGGGGCTGCCGGGGAGACCCAGTACTTC. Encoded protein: CASSLGGAAGETQYF.

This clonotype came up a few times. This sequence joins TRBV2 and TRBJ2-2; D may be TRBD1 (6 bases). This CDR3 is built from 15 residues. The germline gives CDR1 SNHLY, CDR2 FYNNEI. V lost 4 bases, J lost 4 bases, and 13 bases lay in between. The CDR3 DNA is TGTGCCAGCAGTGGCAACAGGGCTGGCACCGGGGAGCTGTTTTTT. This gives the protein CASSGNRAGTGELFF.

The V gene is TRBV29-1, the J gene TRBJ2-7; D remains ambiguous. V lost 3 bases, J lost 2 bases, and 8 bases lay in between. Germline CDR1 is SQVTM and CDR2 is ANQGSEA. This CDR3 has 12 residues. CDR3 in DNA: TGCAGCGTTGAGGGTGTCGCCTACGAGCAGTACTTC. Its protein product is CSVEGVAYEQYF.

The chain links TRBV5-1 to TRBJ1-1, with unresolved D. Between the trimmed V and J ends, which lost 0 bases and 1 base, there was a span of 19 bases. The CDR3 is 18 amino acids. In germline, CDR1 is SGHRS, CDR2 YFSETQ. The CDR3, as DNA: TGCGCCAGCAGCTTGGTGTTTTGGGCCGGTGCCCCGAACACTGAAGCTTTCTTT. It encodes CASSLVFWAGAPNTEAFF.